This T cell receptor beta chain was captured in a study of T-cell reconstitution after alpha-beta-depleted transplantation in children. There are many counts of this clonotype. Its antigen is unidentified. Unique molecular identifiers were used to barcode this TCRbeta library. MiXCR, applied by TCRdb to the PCR reads, yields one record per CDR3 protein. The data contain roughly 250,000 distinct CDR3 sequences, around 7.8% of them seen just once; the ten biggest clones take up under 8%. Notes on the study in general: Several hundred expanded graft clones reportedly gave rise to the alpha-beta T cells present about two months after transplant. From newly produced T cells came most of the T-cell counts and diversity one year after transplant. Several patients had high TCRbeta diversity at day 60; it came from surviving recipient T cells and thymic progenitors.

The CDR3 has 15 residues. Germline assignment: CDR1 SGHDN and CDR2 FVKESK. The ends were cut back, 0 bases at V and 1 base at J, with 8 bases in the middle. This sequence originates from a male patient aged 5 to 17 who had a stem cell transplant for acute lymphoblastic leukemia, so the T cells may come from the graft donor. Sequences were derived from PBMCs, mostly from graft donor cells, sampled 180 days after TCRalphabeta/CD19-depleted stem cell transplant. The chain is built from TRBV14 and TRBJ2-3; D could derive from TRBD1 or TRBD2 (5 bases each). The CDR3 sequence: CASSQDRERTDTQYF. In DNA form, the CDR3 reads TGTGCCAGCAGCCAAGACAGGGAGCGCACAGATACGCAGTATTTT.